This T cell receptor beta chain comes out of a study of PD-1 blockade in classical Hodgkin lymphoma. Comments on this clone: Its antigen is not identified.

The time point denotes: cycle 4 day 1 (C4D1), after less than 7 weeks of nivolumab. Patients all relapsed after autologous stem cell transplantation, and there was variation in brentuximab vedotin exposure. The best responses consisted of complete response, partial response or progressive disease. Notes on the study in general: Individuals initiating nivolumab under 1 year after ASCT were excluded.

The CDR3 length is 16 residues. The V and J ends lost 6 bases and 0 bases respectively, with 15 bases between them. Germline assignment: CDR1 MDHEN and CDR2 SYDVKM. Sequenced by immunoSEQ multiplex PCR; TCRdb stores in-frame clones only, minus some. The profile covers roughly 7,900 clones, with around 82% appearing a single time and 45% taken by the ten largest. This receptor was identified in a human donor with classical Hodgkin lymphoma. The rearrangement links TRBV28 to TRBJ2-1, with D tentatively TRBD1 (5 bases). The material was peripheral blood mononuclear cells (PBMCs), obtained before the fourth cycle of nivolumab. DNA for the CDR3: TGTGCCAGCAGCCCCGACATCGACAGCTCCTACAATGAGCAGTTCTTC. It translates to CASSPDIDSSYNEQFF.